Listed below are T cell receptor beta chains from one sample, sequenced in a study of T-cell memory formation after mild COVID-19. TCRdb independently ran MiXCR on the 5' RACE reads; one entry per CDR3 protein. This sample yields about 110,000 distinct CDR3 sequences, of which 22% are seen a single time; approximately 40% belongs to the top ten. The sequencing input was PBMCs or a T cell subset sorted from them (not recorded which). Every receptor here comes from a man younger than 35 who had mild COVID-19 (a few samples of this study predate the infection). Cell type and time point are not known. CDR3s include the opening cysteine and the closing phenylalanine or tryptophan. The D gene is left open where the match is weak. Clone size is stated in some rows and not others, as once, few, many or a class when expanded.

>.|TRBV12-3/TRBV12-4|TRBJ2-1|.
CASSPVSLLSSYNEQFF
TGTGCCAGCAGTCCCGTCTCCCTCCTGAGCTCCTACAATGAGCAGTTCTTC
>.|TRBV23-1|TRBJ2-3|few
CASSQSRETYSSDTQYF
TGCGCCAGCAGTCAATCGAGGGAGACATACTCCTCAGATACGCAGTATTTT
>TRBD2|TRBV2|TRBJ2-7|.
CASGIGGGLYEQYF
TGTGCCAGCGGTATTGGCGGGGGGCTGTACGAGCAGTACTTC
>TRBD2|TRBV6-1|TRBJ2-3|few
CASSDRGGWTDTQYF
TGTGCCAGCAGTGACCGGGGGGGGTGGACAGATACGCAGTATTTT
>.|TRBV9|TRBJ2-3|.
CASSGEVGAFLDTQYF
TGTGCCAGCAGCGGAGAGGTGGGGGCGTTCTTAGATACGCAGTATTTT
>TRBD1|TRBV24-1|TRBJ1-5|.
CATSTGVGQPQHF
TGTGCCACCAGTACAGGGGTTGGACAGCCCCAGCATTTT
>TRBD1|TRBV29-1|TRBJ2-2|.
CSVVGQGANTGELFF
TGCAGCGTTGTGGGACAGGGGGCCAACACCGGGGAGCTGTTTTTT
>.|TRBV6-2/TRBV6-3|TRBJ1-5|.
CASRSRIGERRQPQHF
TGTGCCAGCAGATCCCGTATTGGGGAGAGGCGTCAGCCCCAGCATTTT
>TRBD2|TRBV7-2|TRBJ2-3|few
CASSLGGGASDTQYF
TGTGCCAGCAGCTTGGGCGGGGGGGCCTCAGATACGCAGTATTTT
>.|TRBV29-1|TRBJ2-3|few
CSVDGAEGETDTQYF
TGCAGCGTTGATGGAGCGGAGGGGGAGACAGATACGCAGTATTTT
>.|TRBV5-1|TRBJ2-1|.
CATSASGLAEQFF
TGCGCCACATCGGCCTCAGGATTGGCTGAGCAGTTCTTC
>TRBD1|TRBV4-3|TRBJ2-3|few
CASSRDRGGDTQYF
TGCGCCAGCAGCCGGGACAGGGGCGGAGATACGCAGTATTTT
>.|TRBV5-1|TRBJ2-7|.
CASRSGDEQYF
TGCGCCAGCAGATCAGGGGACGAGCAGTACTTC
>TRBD2|TRBV10-3|TRBJ2-1|many
CAISAGTSEVTEQFF
TGTGCCATCAGTGCGGGGACTAGCGAGGTCACGGAGCAGTTCTTC
>.|TRBV7-2|TRBJ1-3|.
CASSLGGLGNTIYF
TGTGCCAGCAGCTTAGGGGGTTTGGGAAACACCATATATTTT
>.|TRBV6-2/TRBV6-3|TRBJ1-6|.
CASSEWNSPLHF
TGTGCCAGCAGCGAGTGGAATTCACCCCTCCACTTT
>.|TRBV7-9|TRBJ2-3|few
CASSLERASTDTQYF
TGTGCCAGCAGCTTAGAAAGGGCCAGCACAGATACGCAGTATTTT
>TRBD2|TRBV2|TRBJ2-7|many
CASSLGLEVEQYF
TGTGCCAGCAGTCTGGGACTAGAGGTCGAGCAGTACTTC
>.|TRBV12-3/TRBV12-4|TRBJ2-7|.
CASSPDSRPYEQYF
TGTGCCAGCAGTCCCGACAGCCGACCCTACGAGCAGTACTTC
>.|TRBV7-9|TRBJ1-1|few
CASRSTNTEAFF
TGTGCCAGCAGATCAACTAACACTGAAGCTTTCTTT
>.|TRBV4-2|TRBJ2-1|few
CASSQGFRSYNEQFF
TGTGCCAGCAGCCAAGGCTTTCGCTCCTACAATGAGCAGTTCTTC
>.|TRBV7-2|TRBJ2-1|.
CASSFLAGEQFF
TGTGCCAGCAGCTTCTTGGCGGGGGAGCAGTTCTTC
>.|TRBV12-3/TRBV12-4|TRBJ1-4|.
CASGPGGLVKLFF
TGTGCCAGCGGTCCGGGAGGCTTGGTGAAACTGTTTTTT
>.|TRBV7-3|TRBJ2-6|.
CASSLGLTGAIVLTF
TGTGCCAGCAGCTTAGGCCTTACTGGGGCCATCGTCCTGACTTTC
>.|TRBV6-5|TRBJ1-1|.
CASTDGTAPNTEAFF
TGTGCCAGCACCGACGGTACAGCCCCGAACACTGAAGCTTTCTTT
>.|TRBV20-1|TRBJ2-7|.
CSARGLLSYEQYF
TGCAGTGCTAGGGGACTTCTCTCCTACGAGCAGTACTTC
>.|TRBV7-2|TRBJ1-2|few
CASSLIGLSNGYTF
TGTGCCAGCAGCTTGATAGGACTAAGCAACGGCTACACCTTC
>.|TRBV20-1|TRBJ2-2|.
CSAVDRINTGELFF
TGCAGTGCTGTCGACAGAATAAACACCGGGGAGCTGTTTTTT
>TRBD2|TRBV5-1|TRBJ2-1|.
CASSLGLAGASYNEQFF
TGCGCCAGCAGCCTCGGACTAGCGGGAGCGTCCTACAATGAGCAGTTCTTC
>TRBD2|TRBV7-3|TRBJ2-5|.
CASSPSGAEETQYF
TGTGCCAGCAGTCCTAGCGGGGCGGAAGAGACCCAGTACTTC
>.|TRBV29-1|TRBJ2-7|few
CSAAPGYSYEQYF
TGCAGCGCAGCCCCGGGATATTCCTACGAGCAGTACTTC
>.|TRBV11-2|TRBJ1-1|.
CASSLMVKEAFF
TGTGCCAGCAGCTTAATGGTAAAAGAAGCTTTCTTT
>.|TRBV12-3/TRBV12-4|TRBJ2-6|few
CASSDGGANVLTF
TGTGCCAGCAGTGATGGGGGGGCCAACGTCCTGACTTTC
>.|TRBV7-9|TRBJ2-2|few
CASSLAERSPSGELFF
TGTGCCAGCAGCTTAGCGGAGCGGAGCCCAAGCGGGGAGCTGTTTTTT
>TRBD1|TRBV7-9|TRBJ2-2|many
CASRPTGGETGELFF
TGTGCCAGCAGACCGACAGGGGGCGAGACCGGGGAGCTGTTTTTT
>TRBD2|TRBV6-5|TRBJ2-1|few
CASSYFRGVYNEQFF
TGTGCCAGCAGTTACTTCCGGGGGGTCTACAATGAGCAGTTCTTC
>.|TRBV6-2/TRBV6-3|TRBJ2-4|once
CASSSLTYLAKNIQYF
TGTGCCAGCAGTTCTTTGACCTACCTAGCCAAAAACATTCAGTACTTC
>.|TRBV6-5|TRBJ1-2|.
CASSYSTVYGYTF
TGTGCCAGCAGTTACTCGACAGTCTATGGCTACACCTTC
>TRBD1|TRBV5-1|TRBJ1-6|few
CASSPGDRSDSPLHF
TGCGCCAGCAGCCCAGGGGACAGGAGTGATTCACCCCTCCACTTT
>TRBD1|TRBV7-9|TRBJ1-2|.
CASSPDRGPDGYTF
TGTGCCAGCAGCCCAGACAGGGGGCCGGATGGCTACACCTTC
>TRBD1|TRBV7-6|TRBJ2-1|.
CASSIVQGAIGNEQFF
TGTGCCAGCAGCATTGTACAGGGGGCGATTGGAAATGAGCAGTTCTTC
>.|TRBV6-2/TRBV6-3|TRBJ1-2|.
CASSRIGEHYGYTF
TGTGCCAGCAGTCGTATTGGGGAGCACTATGGCTACACCTTC
>TRBD1|TRBV27|TRBJ1-2|.
CASSPSGQGYIYGYTF
TGTGCCAGCAGTCCGAGCGGACAGGGTTACATCTATGGCTACACCTTC
>.|TRBV12-3/TRBV12-4|TRBJ2-1|few
CASSLRVSWRDEQFF
TGTGCCAGCAGTTTAAGGGTCTCGTGGAGGGATGAGCAGTTCTTC
>TRBD1|TRBV20-1|TRBJ1-2|few
CSARMPETGHGYTF
TGCAGTGCTAGGATGCCGGAGACAGGGCATGGCTACACCTTC
>TRBD1|TRBV29-1|TRBJ2-1|few
CSVGPPTGQGYGEQFF
TGCAGCGTTGGCCCGCCTACGGGACAGGGATACGGTGAGCAGTTCTTC
>TRBD1|TRBV7-3|TRBJ2-3|.
CASSPTGGYDTQYF
TGTGCCAGCAGCCCGACAGGGGGCTACGATACGCAGTATTTT
>TRBD1|TRBV10-3|TRBJ1-5|few
CAISGEDRVDQPQHF
TGTGCCATCAGTGGAGAGGACAGGGTTGATCAGCCCCAGCATTTT
>.|TRBV12-3/TRBV12-4|TRBJ2-3|.
CASSSRGGPTTPDTQYF
TGTGCCAGCAGCTCCCGCGGGGGCCCTACCACCCCAGATACGCAGTATTTT
>TRBD2|TRBV4-2|TRBJ2-5|few
CASSPGGAGGKETQYF
TGTGCCAGCAGCCCCGGGGGAGCGGGGGGGAAAGAGACCCAGTACTTC
>TRBD2|TRBV11-2|TRBJ2-5|few
CASSLIAAGGHQETQYF
TGTGCCAGCAGCTTAATCGCGGCGGGGGGACACCAAGAGACCCAGTACTTC